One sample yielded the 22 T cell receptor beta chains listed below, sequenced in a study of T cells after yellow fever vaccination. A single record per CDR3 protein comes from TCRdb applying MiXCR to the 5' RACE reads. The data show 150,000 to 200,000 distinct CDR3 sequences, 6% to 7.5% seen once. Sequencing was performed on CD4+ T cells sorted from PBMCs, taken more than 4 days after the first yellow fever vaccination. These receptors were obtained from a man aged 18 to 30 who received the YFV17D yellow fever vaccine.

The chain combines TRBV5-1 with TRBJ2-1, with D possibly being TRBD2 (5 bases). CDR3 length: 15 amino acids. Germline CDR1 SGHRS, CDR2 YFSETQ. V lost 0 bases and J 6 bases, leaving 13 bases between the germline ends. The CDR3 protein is CASSLGDYEGNEQFF. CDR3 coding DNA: TGCGCCAGCAGCTTGGGCGATTATGAGGGCAATGAGCAGTTCTTC. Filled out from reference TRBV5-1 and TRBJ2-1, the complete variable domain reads KAGVTQTPRYLIKTRGQQVTLSCSPISGHRSVSWYQQTPGQGLQFLFEYFSETQRNKGNFPGRFSGRQFSNSRSEMNVSTLELGDSALYLCASSLGDYEGNEQFFGPGTRLTVL.

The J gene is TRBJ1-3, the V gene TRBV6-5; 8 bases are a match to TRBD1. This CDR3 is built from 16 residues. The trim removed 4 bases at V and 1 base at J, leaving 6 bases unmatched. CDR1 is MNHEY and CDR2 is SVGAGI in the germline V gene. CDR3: CASSSPGQVSGNTIYF. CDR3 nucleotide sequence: TGTGCCAGCAGTTCCCCGGGACAGGTGTCTGGAAACACCATATATTTT.

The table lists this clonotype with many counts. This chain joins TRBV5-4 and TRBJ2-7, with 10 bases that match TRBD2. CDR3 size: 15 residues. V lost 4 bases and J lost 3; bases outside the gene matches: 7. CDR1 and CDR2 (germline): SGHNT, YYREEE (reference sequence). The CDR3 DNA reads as TGTGCCAGCAGCCAACATAGCGGGGGGATCTACGAGCAGTACTTC. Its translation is CASSQHSGGIYEQYF. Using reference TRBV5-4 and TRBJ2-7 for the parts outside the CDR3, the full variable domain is ETGVTQSPTHLIKTRGQQVTLRCSSQSGHNTVSWYQQALGQGPQFIFQYYREEENGRGNFPPRFSGLQFPNYSSELNVNALELDDSALYLCASSQHSGGIYEQYFGPGTRLTVT.

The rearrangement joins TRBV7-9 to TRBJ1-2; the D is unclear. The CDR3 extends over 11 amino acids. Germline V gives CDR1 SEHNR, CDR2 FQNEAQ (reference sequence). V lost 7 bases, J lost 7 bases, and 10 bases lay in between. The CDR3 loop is CASTPGGGYTF. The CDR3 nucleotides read TGTGCCAGCACCCCTGGTGGTGGCTACACCTTC.

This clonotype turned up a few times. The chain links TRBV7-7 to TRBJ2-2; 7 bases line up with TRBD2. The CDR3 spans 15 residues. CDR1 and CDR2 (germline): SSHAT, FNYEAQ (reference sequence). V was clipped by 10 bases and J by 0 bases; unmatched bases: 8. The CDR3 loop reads CATSLGGPNTGELFF. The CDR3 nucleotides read TGTGCCACCAGTTTGGGAGGGCCGAACACCGGGGAGCTGTTTTTT.

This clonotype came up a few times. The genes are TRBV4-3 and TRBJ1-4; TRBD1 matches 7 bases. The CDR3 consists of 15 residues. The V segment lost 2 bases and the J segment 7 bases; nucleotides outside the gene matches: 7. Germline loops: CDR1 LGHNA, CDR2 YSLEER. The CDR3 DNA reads TGCGCCAGCAGCCAACGCAGGGACAGTGGTGAAAAACTGTTTTTT. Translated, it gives CASSQRRDSGEKLFF.

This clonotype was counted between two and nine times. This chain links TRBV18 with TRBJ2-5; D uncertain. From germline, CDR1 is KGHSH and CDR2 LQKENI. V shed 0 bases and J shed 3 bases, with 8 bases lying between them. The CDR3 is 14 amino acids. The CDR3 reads CASSPPARKETQYF. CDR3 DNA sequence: TGTGCCAGCTCACCACCCGCCCGGAAAGAGACCCAGTACTTC. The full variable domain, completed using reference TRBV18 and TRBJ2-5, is NAGVMQNPRHLVRRRGQEARLRCSPMKGHSHVYWYRQLPEEGLKFMVYLQKENIIDESGMPKERFSAEFPKEGPSILRIQQVVRGDSAAYFCASSPPARKETQYFGPGTRLLVL.

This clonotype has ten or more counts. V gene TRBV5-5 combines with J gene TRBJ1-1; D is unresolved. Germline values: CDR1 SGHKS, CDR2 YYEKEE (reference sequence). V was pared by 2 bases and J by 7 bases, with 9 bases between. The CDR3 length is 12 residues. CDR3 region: CASSFYTVEAFF. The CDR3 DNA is TGTGCCAGCAGCTTCTATACAGTTGAAGCTTTCTTT.

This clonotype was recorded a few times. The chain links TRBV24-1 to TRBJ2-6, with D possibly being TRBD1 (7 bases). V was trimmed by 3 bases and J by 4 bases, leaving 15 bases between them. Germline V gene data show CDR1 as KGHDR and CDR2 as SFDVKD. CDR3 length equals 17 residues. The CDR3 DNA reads TGTGCCACCAGTGATCCTGGGGGGACAGACGGGGCCAACGTCCTGACTTTC. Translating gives CATSDPGGTDGANVLTF.

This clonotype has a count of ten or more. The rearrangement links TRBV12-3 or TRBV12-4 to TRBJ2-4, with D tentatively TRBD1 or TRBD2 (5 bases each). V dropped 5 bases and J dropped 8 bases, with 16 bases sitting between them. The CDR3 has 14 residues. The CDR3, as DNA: TGTGCCAGCAGTATATCGCCTCTGGGGGACATTCAGTACTTC. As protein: CASSISPLGDIQYF.

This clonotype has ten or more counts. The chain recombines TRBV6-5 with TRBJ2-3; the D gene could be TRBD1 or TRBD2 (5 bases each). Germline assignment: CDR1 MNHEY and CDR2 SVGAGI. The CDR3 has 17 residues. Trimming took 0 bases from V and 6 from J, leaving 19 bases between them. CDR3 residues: CASSYSRGGRSADTQYF. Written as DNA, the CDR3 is TGTGCCAGCAGTTACTCGAGGGGTGGTAGATCCGCCGATACGCAGTATTTT.

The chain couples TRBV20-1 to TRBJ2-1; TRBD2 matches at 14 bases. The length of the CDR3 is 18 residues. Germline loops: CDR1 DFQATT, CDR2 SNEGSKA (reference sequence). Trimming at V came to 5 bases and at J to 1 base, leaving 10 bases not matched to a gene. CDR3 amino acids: CSAPPGLAGVKSYNEQFF. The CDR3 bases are TGCAGTGCTCCTCCGGGACTAGCGGGGGTGAAGTCCTACAATGAGCAGTTCTTC.

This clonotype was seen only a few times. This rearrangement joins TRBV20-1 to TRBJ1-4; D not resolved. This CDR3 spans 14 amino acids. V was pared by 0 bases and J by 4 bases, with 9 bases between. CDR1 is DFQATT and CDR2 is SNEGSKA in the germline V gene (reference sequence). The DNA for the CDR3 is TGCAGTGCTAGAGATGCCCGCTATAATGAAAAACTGTTTTTT. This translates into CSARDARYNEKLFF.

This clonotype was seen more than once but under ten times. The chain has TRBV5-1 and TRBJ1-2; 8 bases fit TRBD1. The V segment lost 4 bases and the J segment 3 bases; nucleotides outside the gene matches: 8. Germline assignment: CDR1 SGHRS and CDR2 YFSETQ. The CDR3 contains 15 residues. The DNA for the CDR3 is TGCGCCAGCAGCCCGAATCTACAGGGGGACTATGGCTACACCTTC. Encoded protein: CASSPNLQGDYGYTF.

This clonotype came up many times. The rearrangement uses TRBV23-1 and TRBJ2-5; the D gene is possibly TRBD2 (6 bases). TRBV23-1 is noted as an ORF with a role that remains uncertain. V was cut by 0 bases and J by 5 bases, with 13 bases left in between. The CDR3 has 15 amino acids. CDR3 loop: CASSQSYWGEETQYF. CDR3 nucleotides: TGCGCCAGCAGTCAATCGTATTGGGGGGAGGAGACCCAGTACTTC.

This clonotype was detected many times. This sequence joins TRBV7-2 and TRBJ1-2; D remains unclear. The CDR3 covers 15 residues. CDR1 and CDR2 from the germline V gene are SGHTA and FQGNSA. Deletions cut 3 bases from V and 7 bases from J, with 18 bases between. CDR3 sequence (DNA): TGTGCCAGCAGCTTTGTCGAGTTGAGAGGTGCTGGCTACACCTTC. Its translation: CASSFVELRGAGYTF.

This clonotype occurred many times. CDR3 DNA sequence: TGCAGTTCGGAGGACGGAGATGAGGCCAAAAACATTCAGTACTTC. This encodes CSSEDGDEAKNIQYF. This chain links TRBV20-1 with TRBJ2-4, with D tentatively TRBD2 (5 bases). The V gene's germline CDR1 is DFQATT and CDR2 SNEGSKA (reference sequence). V gave up 8 bases and J gave up 1 base, with 18 bases separating them. This CDR3 spans 15 amino acids.

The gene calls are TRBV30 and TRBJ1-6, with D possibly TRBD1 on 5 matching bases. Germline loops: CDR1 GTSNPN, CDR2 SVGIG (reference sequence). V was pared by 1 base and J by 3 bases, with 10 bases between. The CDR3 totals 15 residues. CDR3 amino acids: CAWSASGGYNSPLHF. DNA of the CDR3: TGTGCCTGGAGTGCCTCCGGGGGCTATAATTCACCCCTCCACTTT.

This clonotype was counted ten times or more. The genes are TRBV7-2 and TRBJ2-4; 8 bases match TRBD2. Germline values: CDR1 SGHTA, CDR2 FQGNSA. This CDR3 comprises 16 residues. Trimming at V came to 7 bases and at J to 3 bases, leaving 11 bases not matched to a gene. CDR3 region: CASTRESGGGKNIQYF. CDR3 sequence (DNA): TGTGCCAGCACCAGAGAAAGCGGGGGTGGCAAAAACATTCAGTACTTC.

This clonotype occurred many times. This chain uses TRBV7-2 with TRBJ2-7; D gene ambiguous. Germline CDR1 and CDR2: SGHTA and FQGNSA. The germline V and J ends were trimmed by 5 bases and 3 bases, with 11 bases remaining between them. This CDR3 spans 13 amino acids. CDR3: CASSPHGDYEQYF. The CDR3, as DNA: TGTGCCAGCAGCCCGCATGGGGACTACGAGCAGTACTTC.

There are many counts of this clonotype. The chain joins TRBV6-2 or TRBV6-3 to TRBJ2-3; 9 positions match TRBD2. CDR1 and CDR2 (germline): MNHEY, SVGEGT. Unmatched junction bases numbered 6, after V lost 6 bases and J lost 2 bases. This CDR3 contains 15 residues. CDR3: CASRPKRGVTDTQYF. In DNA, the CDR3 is TGTGCCAGCAGGCCTAAGCGGGGGGTCACAGATACGCAGTATTTT.

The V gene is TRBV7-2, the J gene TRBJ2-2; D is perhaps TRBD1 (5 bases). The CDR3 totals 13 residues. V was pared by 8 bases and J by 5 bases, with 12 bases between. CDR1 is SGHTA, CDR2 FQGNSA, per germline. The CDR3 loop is CASASRTTGELFF. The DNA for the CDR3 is TGTGCCAGCGCCTCACGGACAACCGGGGAGCTGTTTTTT.